Reported below is one TCR beta chain. Germline V gene data show CDR1 as LGHNT and CDR2 as FRNRAP. CDR3 length equals 14 residues. V dropped 5 bases and J dropped 3 bases, with 13 bases sitting between them. The sample comes from a study of siplizumab effects on memory and regulatory T cells. Every sample had approximately 100,000 of its TCR templates assayed. Libraries were prepared by immunoSEQ multiplex PCR; TCRdb keeps only in-frame clonotypes and omits some of them. The data contain about 100,000 clones, about nine tenths of them singletons. The J gene is TRBJ1-1, the V gene TRBV12-5, with D perhaps TRBD1 (5 bases). Sequenced input: CD4+ T cells sorted from blood. This TCR was sampled from a human donor in good health. In DNA, the CDR3 is TGTGCTAGTGGTAAACGGGGGACGGACACTGAAGCTTTCTTT. Encoded protein: CASGKRGTDTEAFF.